This T cell receptor (beta chain) was recorded in a study of cytomegalovirus exposure and HLA in healthy donors. General study findings and limits: HLA-A and HLA-B allele assignments for most subjects were reportedly predicted accurately using TCR beta sequences.

About this clone itself: As yet, its antigen is unknown.

The PCR had 60 Vbeta and 13 Jbeta primers. The data were produced by immunoSEQ multiplex PCR, yet TCRdb's version contains in-frame clones alone and is incomplete. Of about 130,000 clones listed, less than 90% are singletons. The ends lost 8 bases at V and 7 bases at J; junction bases unmatched: 12. This CDR3 is built from 16 residues. The material sequenced was PBMCs. V and J are TRBV23-1 and TRBJ1-5; 12 bases align to TRBD1. TRBV23-1 is an ORF, with its function uncertain. This clonotype was obtained from a man younger than 30 in good health and CMV-seropositive. In nucleotides, the CDR3 is TGCGCCAGCCTGGGTTGGGACAGGGGGCGCGGACAGCCCCAGCATTTT. It translates to CASLGWDRGRGQPQHF.